The T cell receptor (beta chain) described here comes from a study of blood T cell repertoires in COVID-19. Study overall: Researchers got acute and convalescent COVID-19 samples from the United States, Italy and Spain.

TCRdb's copy holds only in-frame clones and misses some; the assay was immunoSEQ multiplex PCR. This sample yields under 200,000 clones, of which over 75% are seen a single time; around 6.3% belongs to the top ten. Germline CDR1 SGHNT, CDR2 YYREEE (reference sequence). With V trimmed by 3 bases and J by 5 bases, 4 bases remained unmatched. The CDR3 is 14 residues long. This sequence originates from a man aged 65-85 years with active or convalescent COVID-19. V gene TRBV5-4 combines with J gene TRBJ2-3, with TRBD1 identical over 9 bases. What was sequenced was peripheral blood. The CDR3 protein is CASSWGQGQDTQYF. CDR3 nucleotides: TGTGCCAGCAGCTGGGGACAGGGCCAAGATACGCAGTATTTT.